One sample yielded the 16 T cell receptor beta chains listed below, sequenced in a study of T cells in Graves' hyperthyroidism and ophthalmopathy. TCR beta CDR3 regions were amplified from RNA. HTBI primers were employed in a first-round RT-PCR of the TCR CDR3. TCRdb recomputed calls from the multiplex PCR reads with MiXCR, one row per CDR3 protein. The data contain roughly 170,000 distinct CDR3 sequences, 17% of them singletons. The specimen sequenced was blood. All receptors derive from a woman aged 45-65 years with Graves' hyperthyroidism.

Many counts were recorded for this clonotype. J is TRBJ1-5 and V is TRBV6-1, with 8 bases fitting TRBD1. The ends lost 5 bases at V and 6 bases at J; junction bases unmatched: 6. This CDR3 has 14 amino acids. Germline V gives CDR1 MNHNS, CDR2 SASEGT. Here the CDR3 reads CASSYLQGGQPQHF. Written as DNA, the CDR3 is TGTGCCAGCAGTTACCTACAGGGGGGTCAGCCCCAGCATTTT.

This clonotype was picked up many times. The chain uses TRBV12-3 or TRBV12-4 and TRBJ2-3; 7 bases are a match to TRBD1. The ends lost 3 bases at V and 9 bases at J; junction bases unmatched: 9. This CDR3 is 14 amino acids long. For the CDR3, the DNA is TGTGCCAGCAGTTTGGTTGAAAGGGGGCGGACGCAGTATTTT. Amino acids: CASSLVERGRTQYF.

This chain joins TRBV19 and TRBJ1-5, with TRBD1 matching 7 bases. The J segment lost 4 bases and the V segment lost 7 bases, leaving 7 bases of the junction unmatched. This CDR3 is 14 amino acids long. Germline V gives CDR1 LNHDA, CDR2 SQIVND (reference sequence). This CDR3 reads CASTDGQENQPQHF. The CDR3 bases are TGTGCCAGTACCGATGGACAGGAAAATCAGCCCCAGCATTTT. The full variable domain, completed using reference TRBV19 and TRBJ1-5, is DGGITQSPKYLFRKEGQNVTLSCEQNLNHDAMYWYRQDPGQGLRLIYYSQIVNDFQKGDIAEGYSVSREKKESFPLTVTSAQKNPTAFYLCASTDGQENQPQHFGDGTRLSIL.

V and J are TRBV7-2 and TRBJ2-6, with D hard to call. V was trimmed by 3 bases and J by 0 bases, leaving 6 bases between them. CDR3 length: 15 amino acids. The germline V gene has CDR1 SGHTA and CDR2 FQGNSA. CDR3 sequence reads: CASSFRVSGANVLTF. CDR3 nucleotide sequence: TGTGCCAGCAGCTTCCGGGTCTCTGGGGCCAACGTCCTGACTTTC. The whole variable domain, filled in from reference TRBV7-2 and TRBJ2-6, reads GAGVSQSPSNKVTEKGKDVELRCDPISGHTALYWYRQSLGQGLEFLIYFQGNSAPDKSGLPSDRFSAERTGGSVSTLTIQRTQQEDSAVYLCASSFRVSGANVLTFGAGSRLTVL.

This clonotype was seen ten or more times. The CDR3 region is CASILTSAQETQYF. The CDR3 DNA reads TGTGCCAGCATCCTGACTAGCGCACAAGAGACCCAGTACTTC. The gene calls are TRBV7-9 and TRBJ2-5; 8 bases are shared with TRBD2. The CDR3 covers 14 residues. J was trimmed by 2 bases and V by 7 bases; bases with no gene match: 6. Germline loops: CDR1 SEHNR, CDR2 FQNEAQ (reference sequence). Based on the CDR3 plus reference TRBV7-9 and TRBJ2-5, the full variable domain is DTGVSQNPRHKITKRGQNVTFRCDPISEHNRLYWYRQTLGQGPEFLTYFQNEAQLEKSRLLSDRFSAERPKGSFSTLEIQRTEQGDSAMYLCASILTSAQETQYFGPGTRLLVL.

The J gene is TRBJ2-4, the V gene TRBV7-9, with 12 bases fitting TRBD2. The V and J ends lost 6 bases and 4 bases, in that order; junction bases with no gene match: 10. The CDR3 is 17 amino acids. CDR1 and CDR2 from the germline V gene are SEHNR and FQNEAQ (reference sequence). In DNA, the CDR3 is TGTGCCAGCAGTGAAGAGGGAGGGACTAGCGGGAAAAACATTCAGTACTTC. Amino acid sequence: CASSEEGGTSGKNIQYF.

Note on this clonotype: Possible read error: a much larger clone is one base away. The missing conserved phenylalanine or tryptophan at the end of this CDR3 makes a read error likely. This chain uses TRBV20-1 with TRBJ2-5, with TRBD2 matching over 8 bases. V gave up 6 bases and J gave up 4 bases; unmatched junction bases: 13. The CDR3 extends over 15 amino acids. CDR1 and CDR2 from the germline V gene are DFQATT and SNEGSKA (reference sequence). Here the CDR3 DNA reads TGCAGTGCCGCCGGGACTAGAGTGTTTCCAGAGACCCAGTACCTC. It is translated as CSAAGTRVFPETQYL.

This clonotype showed up many times. V gene TRBV6-6 combines with J gene TRBJ2-3; D uncertain. Germline V gives CDR1 MNHNY, CDR2 SVGAGI (reference sequence). The CDR3 contains 13 residues. V lost 0 bases and J 5 bases, leaving 6 bases between the germline ends. CDR3 in amino acids: CASSYSILDTQYF. The CDR3 DNA sequence: TGTGCCAGCAGTTACTCGATCTTAGATACGCAGTATTTT.

This clonotype has a count of ten or more. The V and J genes are TRBV6-5 and TRBJ1-2; D remains unclear. With 0 bases removed from V and 3 bases from J, the gap between germline ends came to 2 bases. In germline, CDR1 is MNHEY, CDR2 SVGAGI. The CDR3 sequence is 12 residues long. CDR3 in DNA: TGTGCCAGCAGTTACTCAGACTATGGCTACACCTTC. Translation: CASSYSDYGYTF.

The rearrangement joins TRBV11-2 to TRBJ1-2, with D maybe TRBD1 (6 bases). In germline, CDR1 is SGHAT, CDR2 FQNNGV. The CDR3 totals 14 residues. Trimming took off 4 bases at V and 8 bases at J, with 17 bases between the two ends. The CDR3 bases are TGTGCCAGCAGCTACGACAGGATCTCAGGGGGCTACACCTTC. Amino acids: CASSYDRISGGYTF.

In the case of this clonotype: A read error may produce the germline difference seen at one junction end. V and J are TRBV19 and TRBJ2-1; 8 bases line up with TRBD2. Germline CDR1 and CDR2: LNHDA and SQIVND (reference sequence). The CDR3 sequence is 15 residues long. CDR3 nucleotide sequence: TGTGCCAGTAGCCACCCCGGGGGGGTAAACAATGAGCAGTCCTTC. Translation gives CASSHPGGVNNEQSF.

This clonotype was counted at least ten times. The J gene is TRBJ1-5, the V gene TRBV3-1; D ambiguous. Germline loops: CDR1 LGHDT, CDR2 YNNKEL (reference sequence). This CDR3 region has 16 residues. The V end lost 2 bases, the J end lost 3 bases, and 14 bases lay between the germline ends. The CDR3 DNA sequence: TGTGCCAGCAGCCAAACGGGGAACGGGGACAATCAGCCCCAGCATTTT. Amino acids: CASSQTGNGDNQPQHF. Looking up the rest from reference TRBV3-1 and TRBJ1-5 gives the full variable domain: DTAVSQTPKYLVTQMGNDKSIKCEQNLGHDTMYWYKQDSKKFLKIMFSYNNKELIINETVPNRFSPKSPDKAHLNLHINSLELGDSAVYFCASSQTGNGDNQPQHFGDGTRLSIL.

This clonotype was recorded at least ten times. V usage is TRBV29-1 and J usage is TRBJ2-3, with D uncertain. The germline V gene has CDR1 SQVTM and CDR2 ANQGSEA. The CDR3 runs to 11 residues. V lost 5 bases, J lost 5 bases, and 8 bases lay in between. CDR3: CSVPVGDTQYF. Here the CDR3 DNA reads TGCAGCGTTCCGGTGGGAGATACGCAGTATTTT.

Worth noting for this clonotype: A much larger clone lies a single base off, so this may be a read error. V gene TRBV6-1 combines with J gene TRBJ2-1; 8 bases are shared with TRBD1. CDR1 MNHNS and CDR2 SASEGT come from the germline V gene. This CDR3 spans 14 amino acids. V was clipped by 6 bases and J by 8 bases; unmatched bases: 9. As DNA, the CDR3 is TGTGCCAGCAGCGAGTCCGACAGGGGCCATGAGCAGTTCTTC. It is translated as CASSESDRGHEQFF.

This clonotype was counted only a few times. The rearrangement joins TRBV7-2 to TRBJ2-5; TRBD1 might be the D (5 bases). The germline V gene has CDR1 SGHTA and CDR2 FQGNSA. V was shortened by 1 base and J by 2 bases, with 5 bases between the two germline ends. CDR3 length equals 13 residues. This chain's CDR3 is CASSLDRQETQYF. Written as DNA, the CDR3 is TGTGCCAGCAGCTTAGACAGGCAAGAGACCCAGTACTTC.

In this sample, this clonotype turned up many times. V is TRBV2 and J is TRBJ2-3; maybe TRBD1 (6 bases). This CDR3 is built from 15 residues. V shed 7 bases and J shed 4 bases, with 18 bases lying between them. CDR1 and CDR2 from the germline V gene are SNHLY and FYNNEI. The CDR3 loop reads CASNDWTVTPDTQYF. Written as DNA, the CDR3 is TGTGCCAGCAACGACTGGACAGTAACGCCAGATACGCAGTATTTT.